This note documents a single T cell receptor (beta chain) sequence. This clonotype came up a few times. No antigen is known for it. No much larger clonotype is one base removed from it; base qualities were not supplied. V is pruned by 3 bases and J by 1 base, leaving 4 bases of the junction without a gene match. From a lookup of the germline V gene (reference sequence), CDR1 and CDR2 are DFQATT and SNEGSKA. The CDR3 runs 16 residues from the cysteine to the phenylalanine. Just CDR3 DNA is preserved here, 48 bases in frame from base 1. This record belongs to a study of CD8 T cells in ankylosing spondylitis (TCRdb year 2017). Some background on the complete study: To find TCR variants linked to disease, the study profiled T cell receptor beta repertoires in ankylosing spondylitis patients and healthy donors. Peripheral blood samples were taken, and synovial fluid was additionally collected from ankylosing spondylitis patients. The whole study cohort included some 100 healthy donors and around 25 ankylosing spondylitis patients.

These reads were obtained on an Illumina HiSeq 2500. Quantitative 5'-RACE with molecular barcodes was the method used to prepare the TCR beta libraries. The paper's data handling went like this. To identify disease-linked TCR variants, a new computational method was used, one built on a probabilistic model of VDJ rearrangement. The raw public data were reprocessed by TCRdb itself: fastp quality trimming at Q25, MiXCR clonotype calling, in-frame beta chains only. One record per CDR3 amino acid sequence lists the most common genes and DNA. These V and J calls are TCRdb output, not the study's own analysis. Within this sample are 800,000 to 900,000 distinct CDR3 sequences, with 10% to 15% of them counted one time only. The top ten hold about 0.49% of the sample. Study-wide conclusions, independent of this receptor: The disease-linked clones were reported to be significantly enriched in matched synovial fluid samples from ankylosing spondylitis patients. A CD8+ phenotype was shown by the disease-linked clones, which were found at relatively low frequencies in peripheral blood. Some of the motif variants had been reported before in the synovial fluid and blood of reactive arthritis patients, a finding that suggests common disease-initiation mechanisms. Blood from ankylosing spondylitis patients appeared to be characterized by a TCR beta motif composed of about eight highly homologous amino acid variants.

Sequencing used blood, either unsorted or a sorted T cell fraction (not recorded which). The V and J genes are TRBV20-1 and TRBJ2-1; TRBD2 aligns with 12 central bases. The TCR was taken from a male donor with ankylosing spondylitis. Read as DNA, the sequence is TGCAGTGCTAGTAAACTAGCGGGAGGTTCCTACAATGAGCAGTTCTTC. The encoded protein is CSASKLAGGSYNEQFF.